This TCR beta chain was identified in a study of blood T cell repertoires in COVID-19. The wider study: Specimens from acute and convalescent COVID-19 originated in the United States, Italy and Spain. The cDNA or gDNA used as material had been derived from T cells, B-cell-depleted T cells, or PBMCs.

This CDR3 region has 10 residues. Between the trimmed V and J ends, which lost 8 bases and 0 bases, there was a span of 3 bases. Germline assignment: CDR1 DFQATT and CDR2 SNEGSKA (reference sequence). Authors' analysis steps: The authors estimated nucleated cell counts from reference gene primer amplification. Assay used: immunoSEQ multiplex PCR; TCRdb lists only in-frame clones, some missing. D and trimming were read from the DNA, whereas the V and J calls and clone size are those reported in that table. The data contain 250,000 or so clones, nearly 90% of them seen just once; the ten biggest clones take up roughly 3.1%.

This TCR came from a man between 18 and 35 years old with active or convalescent COVID-19. The rearrangement links TRBV20-1 to TRBJ2-3; D is undetermined. Sequencing used peripheral blood. This CDR3 is CSTSTDTQYF. In nucleotides, the CDR3 is TGCAGTACAAGCACAGATACGCAGTATTTT.